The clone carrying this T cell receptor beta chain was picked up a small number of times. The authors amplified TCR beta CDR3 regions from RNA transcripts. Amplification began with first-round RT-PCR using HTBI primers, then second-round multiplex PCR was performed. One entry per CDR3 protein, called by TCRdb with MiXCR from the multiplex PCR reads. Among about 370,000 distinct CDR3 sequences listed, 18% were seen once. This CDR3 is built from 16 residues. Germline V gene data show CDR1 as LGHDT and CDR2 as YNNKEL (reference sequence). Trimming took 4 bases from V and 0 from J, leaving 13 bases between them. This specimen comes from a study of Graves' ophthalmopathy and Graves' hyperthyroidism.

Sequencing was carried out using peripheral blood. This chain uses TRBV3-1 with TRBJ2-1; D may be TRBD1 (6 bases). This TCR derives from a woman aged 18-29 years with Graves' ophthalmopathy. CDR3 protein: CASSPRRGPSYNEQFF. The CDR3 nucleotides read TGTGCCAGCAGCCCCCGCAGGGGACCCTCCTACAATGAGCAGTTCTTC.